This TCR beta chain stems from a study of tumor and adjacent non-tumor tissue in lung cancer. Study background: The cohort had roughly 11 adenocarcinoma, a couple of squamous cell and 1 small cell patients. Each sample yielded millions of productive TCRbeta reads on average.

The template was RNA from unsorted bulk tissue. The library came from three nested PCR rounds adapted from ARM-PCR protocols. TCRdb independently ran MiXCR on the multiplex PCR reads; one entry per CDR3 protein. Among approximately 140,000 distinct CDR3 sequences, around two thirds were seen once, and the ten largest hold about 18%. V was shortened by 0 bases and J by 4 bases, with 16 bases between the two germline ends. CDR3 length: 17 amino acids. CDR1 and CDR2 (germline): SGHRS, YFSETQ. The study, taken as a whole, reports: Tumor repertoires had a smaller top 100 clone share than normal lung.

About this clonotype: The antigen is unknown.

The sample consisted of lung tumor tissue. The J gene is TRBJ2-2, the V gene TRBV5-1; D may be TRBD1 or TRBD2 (5 bases each). This sequence originates from a man in his 60s with small cell lung cancer. The CDR3 DNA reads as TGCGCCAGCAGCTTGGCGGGGCAGGCATCGGGCACCGGGGAGCTGTTTTTT. It encodes CASSLAGQASGTGELFF.